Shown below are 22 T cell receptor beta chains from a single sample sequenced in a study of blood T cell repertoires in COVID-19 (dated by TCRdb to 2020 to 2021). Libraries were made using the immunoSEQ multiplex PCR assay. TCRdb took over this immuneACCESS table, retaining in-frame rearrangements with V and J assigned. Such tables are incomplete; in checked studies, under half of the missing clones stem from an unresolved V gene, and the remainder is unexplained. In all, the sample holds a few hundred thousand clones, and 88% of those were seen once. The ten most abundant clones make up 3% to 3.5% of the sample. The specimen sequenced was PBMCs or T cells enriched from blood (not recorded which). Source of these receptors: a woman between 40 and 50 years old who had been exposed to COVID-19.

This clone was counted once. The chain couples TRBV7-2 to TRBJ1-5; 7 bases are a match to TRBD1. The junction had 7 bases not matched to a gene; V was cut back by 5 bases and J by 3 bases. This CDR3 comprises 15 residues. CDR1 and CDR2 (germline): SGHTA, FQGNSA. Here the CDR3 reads CASSGQTGHNQPQHF. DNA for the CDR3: TGTGCCAGCAGCGGACAGACAGGGCACAATCAGCCCCAGCATTTT.

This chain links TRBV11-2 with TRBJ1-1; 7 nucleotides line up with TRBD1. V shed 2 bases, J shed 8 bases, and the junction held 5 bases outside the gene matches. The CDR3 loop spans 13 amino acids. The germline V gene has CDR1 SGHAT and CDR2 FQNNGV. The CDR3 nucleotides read TGTGCCAGCAGCTTATTAAGGGGGCACGAAGCTTTCTTT. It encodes CASSLLRGHEAFF. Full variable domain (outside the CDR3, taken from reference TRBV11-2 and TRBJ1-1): EAGVAQSPRYKIIEKRQSVAFWCNPISGHATLYWYQQILGQGPKLLIQFQNNGVVDDSQLPKDRFSAERLKGVDSTLKIQPAKLEDSAVYLCASSLLRGHEAFFGQGTRLTVV.

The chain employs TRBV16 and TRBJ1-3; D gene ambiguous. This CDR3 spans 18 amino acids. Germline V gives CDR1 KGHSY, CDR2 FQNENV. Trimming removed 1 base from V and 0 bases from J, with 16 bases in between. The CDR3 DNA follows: TGTGCCAGCAGCCAATTCTCCACAGTTCAACCCTCTGGAAACACCATATATTTT. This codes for CASSQFSTVQPSGNTIYF.

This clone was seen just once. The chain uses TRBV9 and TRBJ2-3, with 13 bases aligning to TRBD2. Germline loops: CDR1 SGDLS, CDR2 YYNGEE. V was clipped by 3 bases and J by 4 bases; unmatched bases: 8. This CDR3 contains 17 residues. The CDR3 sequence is CASSASTSGRWSDTQYF. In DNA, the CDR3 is TGTGCCAGCAGCGCTTCGACTAGCGGGAGGTGGTCAGATACGCAGTATTTT.

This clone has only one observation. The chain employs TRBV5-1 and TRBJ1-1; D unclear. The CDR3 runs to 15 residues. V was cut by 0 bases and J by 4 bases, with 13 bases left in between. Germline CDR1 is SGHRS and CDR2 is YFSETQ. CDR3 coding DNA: TGCGCCAGCAGCTTGGGTCGGGGAGGAAGCACTGAAGCTTTCTTT. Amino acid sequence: CASSLGRGGSTEAFF.

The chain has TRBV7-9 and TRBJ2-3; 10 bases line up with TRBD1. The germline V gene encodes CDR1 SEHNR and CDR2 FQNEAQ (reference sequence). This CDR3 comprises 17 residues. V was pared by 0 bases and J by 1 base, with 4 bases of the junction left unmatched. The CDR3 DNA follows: TGTGCCAGCAGCTTAGCTTCGGGGACAGGGGGCACAGATACGCAGTATTTT. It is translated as CASSLASGTGGTDTQYF.

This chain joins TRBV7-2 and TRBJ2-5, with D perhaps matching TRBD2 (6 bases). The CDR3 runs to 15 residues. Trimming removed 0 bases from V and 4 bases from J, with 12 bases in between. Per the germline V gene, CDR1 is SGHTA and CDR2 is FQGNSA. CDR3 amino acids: CASSLAVVSGETQYF. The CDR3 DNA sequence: TGTGCCAGCAGCTTAGCGGTCGTTAGCGGAGAGACCCAGTACTTC.

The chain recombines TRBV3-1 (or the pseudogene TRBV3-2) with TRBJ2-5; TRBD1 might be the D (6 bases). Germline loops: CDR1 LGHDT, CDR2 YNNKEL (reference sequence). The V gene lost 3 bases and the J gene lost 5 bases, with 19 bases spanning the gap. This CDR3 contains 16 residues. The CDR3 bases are TGTGCCAGCAGCCAGACCGGGACACTCCAAAGGGAGACCCAGTACTTC. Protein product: CASSQTGTLQRETQYF.

The CDR3 bases are TGTGCCAGCGAGGCAGGGAGCAATCAGCCCCAGCATTTT. Protein sequence: CASEAGSNQPQHF. The genes are TRBV28 and TRBJ1-5; D is possibly TRBD1 (5 bases). The CDR3 runs to 13 residues. Germline V lookup: CDR1 MDHEN, CDR2 SYDVKM. V was pared by 8 bases and J by 1 base, with 9 bases between.

CDR3 region: CASSYSWRAVTGELFF. For the CDR3, the DNA is TGTGCCAGCAGTTACTCATGGAGGGCGGTCACCGGGGAGCTGTTTTTT. This chain joins TRBV6-6 and TRBJ2-2, with a possible D match to TRBD2 (6 bases). V was pared by 0 bases and J by 4 bases, with 12 bases between. CDR1 is MNHNY, CDR2 SVGAGI, per germline (reference sequence). This CDR3 contains 16 residues.

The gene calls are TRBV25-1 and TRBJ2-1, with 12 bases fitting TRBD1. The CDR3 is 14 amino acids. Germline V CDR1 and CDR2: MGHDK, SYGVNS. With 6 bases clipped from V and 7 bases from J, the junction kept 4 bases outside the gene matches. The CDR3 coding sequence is TGTGCCAGCAGCTGGGACAGGGGGCTTAATGAGCAGTTCTTC. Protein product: CASSWDRGLNEQFF.

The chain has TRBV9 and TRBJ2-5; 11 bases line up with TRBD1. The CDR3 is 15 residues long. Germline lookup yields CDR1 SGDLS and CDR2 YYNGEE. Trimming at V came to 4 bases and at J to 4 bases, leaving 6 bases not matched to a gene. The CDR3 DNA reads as TGTGCCAGCAGCCTTGGGACAGGGGGTCCAGAGACCCAGTACTTC. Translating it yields CASSLGTGGPETQYF.

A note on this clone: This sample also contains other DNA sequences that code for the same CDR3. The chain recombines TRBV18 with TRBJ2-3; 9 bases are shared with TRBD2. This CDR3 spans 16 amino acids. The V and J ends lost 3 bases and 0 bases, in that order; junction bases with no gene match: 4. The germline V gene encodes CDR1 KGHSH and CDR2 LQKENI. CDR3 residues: CASSPWTSESTDTQYF. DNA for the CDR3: TGTGCCAGCTCACCCTGGACTAGCGAAAGCACAGATACGCAGTATTTT.

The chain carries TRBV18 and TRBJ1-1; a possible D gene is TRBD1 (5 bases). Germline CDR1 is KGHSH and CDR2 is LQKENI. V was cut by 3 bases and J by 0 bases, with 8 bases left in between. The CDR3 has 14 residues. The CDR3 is CASSPTAMNTEAFF. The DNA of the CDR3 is TGTGCCAGCTCACCGACAGCCATGAACACTGAAGCTTTCTTT.

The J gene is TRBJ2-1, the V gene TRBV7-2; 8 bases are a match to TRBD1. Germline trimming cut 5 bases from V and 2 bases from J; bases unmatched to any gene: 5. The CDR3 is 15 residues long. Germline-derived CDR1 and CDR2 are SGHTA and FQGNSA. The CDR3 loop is CASSPWTGTYNEQFF. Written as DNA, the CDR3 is TGTGCCAGCAGCCCATGGACAGGGACCTACAATGAGCAGTTCTTC.

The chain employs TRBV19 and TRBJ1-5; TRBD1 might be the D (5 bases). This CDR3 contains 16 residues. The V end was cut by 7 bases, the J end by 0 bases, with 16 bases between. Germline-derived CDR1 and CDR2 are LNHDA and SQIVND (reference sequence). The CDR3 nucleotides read TGTGCCAGTACCGATGGGGCAGTATTTAGCAATCAGCCCCAGCATTTT. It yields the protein CASTDGAVFSNQPQHF.

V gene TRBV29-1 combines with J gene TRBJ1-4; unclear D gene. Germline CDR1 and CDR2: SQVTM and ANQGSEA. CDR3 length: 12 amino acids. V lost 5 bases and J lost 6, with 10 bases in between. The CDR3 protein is CSVRGWDEKLFF. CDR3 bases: TGCAGCGTTAGAGGGTGGGATGAAAAACTGTTTTTT.

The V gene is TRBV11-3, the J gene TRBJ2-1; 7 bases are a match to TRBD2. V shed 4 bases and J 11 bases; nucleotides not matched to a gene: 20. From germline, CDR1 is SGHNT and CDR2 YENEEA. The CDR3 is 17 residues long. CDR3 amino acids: CASSWEGRLAETMKQFF. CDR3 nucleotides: TGTGCCAGCAGCTGGGAGGGGCGGCTAGCCGAAACAATGAAGCAGTTCTTC.

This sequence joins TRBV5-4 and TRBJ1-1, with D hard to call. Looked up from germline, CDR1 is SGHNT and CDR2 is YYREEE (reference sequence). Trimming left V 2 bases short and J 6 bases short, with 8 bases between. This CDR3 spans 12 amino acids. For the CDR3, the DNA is TGTGCCAGCAGCTTTAGAGGGCCTGAAGCTTTCTTT. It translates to CASSFRGPEAFF.

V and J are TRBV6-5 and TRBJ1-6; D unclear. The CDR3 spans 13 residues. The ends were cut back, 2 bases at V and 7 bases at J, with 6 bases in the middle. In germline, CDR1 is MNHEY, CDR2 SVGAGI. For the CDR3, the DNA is TGTGCCAGCAGTTACACTCGAAATTCACCCCTCCACTTT. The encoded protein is CASSYTRNSPLHF.

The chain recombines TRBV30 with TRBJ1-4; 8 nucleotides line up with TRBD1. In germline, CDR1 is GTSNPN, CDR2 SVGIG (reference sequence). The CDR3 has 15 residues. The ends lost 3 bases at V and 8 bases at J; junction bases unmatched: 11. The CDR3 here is CAWRPSDRGWEKLFF. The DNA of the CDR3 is TGTGCCTGGAGACCTAGTGACAGGGGTTGGGAAAAACTGTTTTTT. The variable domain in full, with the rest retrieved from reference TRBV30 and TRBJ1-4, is SQTIHQWPATLVQPVGSPLSLECTVEGTSNPNLYWYRQAAGRGLQLLFYSVGIGQISSEVPQNLSASRPQDRQFILSSKKLLLSDSGFYLCAWRPSDRGWEKLFFGSGTQLSVL.

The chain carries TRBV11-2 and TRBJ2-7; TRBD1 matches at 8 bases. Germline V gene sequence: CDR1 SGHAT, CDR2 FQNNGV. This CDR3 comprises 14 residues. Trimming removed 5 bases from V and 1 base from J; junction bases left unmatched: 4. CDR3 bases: TGTGCCAGCAGCAAAGGACAGGGATCCTACGAGCAGTACGTC. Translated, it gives CASSKGQGSYEQYV.